This T cell receptor beta chain was recovered during a study of OX40 agonist ivuxolimab in advanced cancers. At the level of the whole study: Ivuxolimab, which targeted the costimulatory receptor OX40 (CD134), was an agonistic, fully human IgG2 monoclonal antibody. Intravenous ivuxolimab was administered to patients every 2 weeks at six dose levels: 0.01, 0.1, 0.3, 1.5, 3 and 10 mg/kg. Of the approximately 50 patients in dose escalation, 19 had hepatocellular carcinoma, roughly 15 had melanoma, 9 had renal cell carcinoma and 9 had head and neck cancer. The point of sequencing TCRbeta in the periphery was to test whether ivuxolimab changed TCR sequence diversity and drove clonal T-cell expansion. Prior anti-PD-1, anti-PD-L1 or anti-CTLA-4 therapy was permitted, and 30% to 45% of dose-escalation patients had received checkpoint inhibitors. In the dose-escalation cohort, more than 80% of patients were male, and the mean age was 60 years with a range of about 23 to 79. Partial responses occurred in three dose-escalation patients, of whom one had hepatocellular carcinoma and two had cutaneous melanoma. The monotherapy dose-escalation portion (N of about 50 patients) of the phase I ivuxolimab trial is reported in the paper.

As for this clone: It has no known antigen specificity. No base-level quality is on record; no much larger clone is a single base apart.

What the research found in general, with its limitations: Clonal expansion of both CD4+ and CD8+ blood T cells was observed from baseline to week 6 at doses 0.1 to 3.0 mg/kg. In the 0.1-3.0 mg/kg groups, partial responders had among the lowest normalized peripheral clonal expansion, particularly in CD8+ T cells. The antigen specificity of the peripheral T cells that underwent clonal expansion was not determined. Low levels of normalized T-cell clonal expansion were also shown by some nonresponding patients. After ivuxolimab, more expanded clones were found on average in CD8+ T cells than in CD4+ T cells.

Genomic DNA was extracted from sorted cells for sequencing of the TCRbeta CDR3 region. TCRbeta CDR3 regions were sequenced using the immunoSEQ Assay. In TCRdb, the immuneACCESS table is reduced to in-frame sequences with V and J assigned. These tables do not hold every clone; where another copy was compared, an unresolved V gene accounts for under half, and the others remain unexplained. The sample includes 40,000 or so clones, with 88% observed a single time. The ten largest clones represent around an eighth of the sample. Patients with a history of autoimmune disease or receiving systemic immunosuppression were excluded from the trial. Peripheral blood for TCR sequencing was collected from all dose cohorts at baseline, on cycle 4 day 1, and on cycle 7 day 1. The samples were taken from a phase I, first-in-human, multicenter, open-label dose-escalation trial of ivuxolimab. The trial enrolled adults with locally advanced or metastatic head and neck squamous cell, hepatocellular, melanoma or renal cell carcinoma. Before TCR sequencing, CD4+ T cells and CD8+ T cells were sorted from peripheral blood as separate populations.

Specimen: CD4+ or CD8+ T cells sorted from blood, collected in a trial of the OX40 agonist ivuxolimab. The clonotype comes from an adult with an advanced solid tumor such as melanoma, head and neck, liver or kidney cancer.

The CDR3 here reads CASSQFKGATTEAFF. Read as DNA, the sequence is TGCGCCAGCAGCCAGTTTAAGGGGGCGACCACTGAAGCTTTCTTT. The rearrangement joined TRBV4-1 to TRBJ1-1; TRBD1 lines up with 7 middle nucleotides. The CDR3 starts with the cysteine, ends with the phenylalanine, and has 15 residues. Kept here is only the CDR3 DNA, which spans 45 bases and is read in frame from base 1. CDR1 and CDR2 were assigned from the germline V gene as MGHRA and YSYEKL. Compared with germline, V lacks 3 bases and J lacks 4 bases; bases without a gene match: 8.